This TCR beta chain was found in a study of Graves' ophthalmopathy and Graves' hyperthyroidism. Study details: Peripheral blood collection took place at initial diagnosis, before any treatment. Notes on the study in general: The model predicted progression of ophthalmopathy with a sensitivity of 60% to 71%, and its specificity was approximately 77%.

Ophthalmopathy was moderately-to-severely active, CAS at least 3, NOSPECS at least 4, lasting under 3 months. Excluded: other autoimmune disease, uncontrolled infection, pregnancy or lactation. Comment on this clonotype: Antigen unknown.

The CDR3 consists of 16 residues. CDR1 is SGDLS and CDR2 is YYNGEE in the germline V gene. Trimming cost V 2 bases and J 2 bases; bases outside gene matches: 8. Using RNA transcripts, the TCR beta CDR3 regions were amplified. The library came from an HTBI-primed first-round RT-PCR and a second-round multiplex PCR. TCRdb called the multiplex PCR reads again in MiXCR, with one record for every CDR3 protein. The data show about 240,000 distinct CDR3 sequences, around 50% seen once. The receptor's source is an adult man with Graves' ophthalmopathy. This chain uses TRBV9 with TRBJ2-7; 9 bases line up with TRBD1. Sequenced sample: peripheral blood. The CDR3 region has the DNA TGTGCCAGCAGCGTCGGACAGGGGCCCGGAACCTACGAGCAGTACTTC. Translating gives CASSVGQGPGTYEQYF.